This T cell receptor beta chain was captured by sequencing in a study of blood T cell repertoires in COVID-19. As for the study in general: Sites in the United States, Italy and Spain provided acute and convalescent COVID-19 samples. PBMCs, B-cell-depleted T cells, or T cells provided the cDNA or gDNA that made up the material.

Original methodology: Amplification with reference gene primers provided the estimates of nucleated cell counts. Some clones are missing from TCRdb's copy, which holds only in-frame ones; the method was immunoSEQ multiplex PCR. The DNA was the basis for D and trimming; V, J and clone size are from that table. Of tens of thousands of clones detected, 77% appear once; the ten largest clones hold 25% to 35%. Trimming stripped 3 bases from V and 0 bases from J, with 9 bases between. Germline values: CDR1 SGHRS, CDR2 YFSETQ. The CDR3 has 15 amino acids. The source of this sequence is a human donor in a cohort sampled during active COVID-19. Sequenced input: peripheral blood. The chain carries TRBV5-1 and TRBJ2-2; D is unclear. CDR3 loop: CASSSDTTNTGELFF. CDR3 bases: TGCGCCAGCAGCTCCGACACAACGAACACCGGGGAGCTGTTTTTT. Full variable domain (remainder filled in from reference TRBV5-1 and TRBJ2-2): KAGVTQTPRYLIKTRGQQVTLSCSPISGHRSVSWYQQTPGQGLQFLFEYFSETQRNKGNFPGRFSGRQFSNSRSEMNVSTLELGDSALYLCASSSDTTNTGELFFGEGSRLTVL.